This is a list of T cell receptor beta chains from one sample in a study of human T cells and chemical hapten exposure. TCRdb reprocessed the RACE reads with MiXCR, giving one entry per CDR3 protein. The sample lists 110,000 to 150,000 distinct CDR3 sequences, approximately 12% occurring once. The source material was whole blood, sampled in connection with sensitization to the hapten diphenylcyclopropenone (DPC). These receptors were taken from a woman aged 45-60 years with alopecia areata. Some clones in this sample may be carry-over from other donors' samples. CDR3s include the opening cysteine and the closing phenylalanine or tryptophan. The D gene is left open where the match is weak. For some rows the clone size is stated as once, few or many, or as a class when expanded; others skip it.

TRBD2	TRBV9	NA	TRBJ2-3	TGTGCCAGCAGCGCCTACGGGACTAGCGGAGGCACAGATACGCAGTATTTT	CASSAYGTSGGTDTQYF
NA	TRBV29-1	few	TRBJ1-4	TGCAGCGTTGTTGGGGTTGCAACTAATGAAAAACTGTTTTTT	CSVVGVATNEKLFF
TRBD2	TRBV20-1	few	TRBJ2-1	TGCAGTGCTAGAAAGGGAGAGACTAGCGTCTACAATGAGCAGTTCTTC	CSARKGETSVYNEQFF
NA	TRBV7-9	many	TRBJ2-1	TGTGCCAGCAGCTTACAAGCGAGCTACAATGAGCAGTTCTTC	CASSLQASYNEQFF
NA	TRBV7-8	NA	TRBJ2-2	TGTGCCAGCAACAGGGCGCTCACCGGGGAGCTGTTTTTT	CASNRALTGELFF
NA	TRBV2	many	TRBJ1-5	TGTGCCAGCAGTGAATCGTCAGGACAGCAGCCCCAGCATTTT	CASSESSGQQPQHF
TRBD2	TRBV29-1	NA	TRBJ2-1	TGCAGCGTTGTTCCCGGGACTAGTGAGAATGAGCAGTTCTTC	CSVVPGTSENEQFF
NA	TRBV7-6	few	TRBJ2-2	TGTGCCAGCAGCTTAGGGTCAGTCGGGAACACCGGGGAGCTGTTTTTT	CASSLGSVGNTGELFF
NA	TRBV2	many	TRBJ2-3	TGTGCCAGCAGTGAACTCGGGATAAGCACAGATACGCAGTATTTT	CASSELGISTDTQYF
TRBD1	TRBV2	few	TRBJ1-5	TGTGCCAGCAGCGGGACAGGGGGCGCGTCGGGCAATCAGCCCCAGCATTTT	CASSGTGGASGNQPQHF
NA	TRBV18	NA	TRBJ2-5	TGTGCCAGTCTTAGTGGGTCGGGGGAGACCCAGTACTTC	CASLSGSGETQYF
TRBD1	TRBV7-6	few	TRBJ2-1	TGTGCCAGCAGCGGGACAGGGGTCACCAATGAGCAGTTCTTC	CASSGTGVTNEQFF
NA	TRBV3-1	NA	TRBJ1-2	TGTGCCAGCAGCCAAGACATCGTGGCAGGAGGGTACTATGGCTACACCTTC	CASSQDIVAGGYYGYTF
NA	TRBV12-3/TRBV12-4	NA	TRBJ1-5	TGTGCCAGCAGCCCCCCCAACCGGGATCAGCCCCAGCATTTT	CASSPPNRDQPQHF
TRBD1	TRBV7-2	few	TRBJ1-1	TGTGCCAGCAGCGCGGACAGGACGATGGGCACTGAAGCTTTCTTT	CASSADRTMGTEAFF
TRBD2	TRBV7-9	few	TRBJ2-3	TGTGCCAGCAGCCAAACTAGCGCAGATACGCAGTATTTT	CASSQTSADTQYF
NA	TRBV7-2	NA	TRBJ2-3	TGTGCCAGCAGCTTAGCGGCCGCCGCAGATACGCAGTATTTT	CASSLAAAADTQYF
TRBD2	TRBV5-1	NA	TRBJ2-7	TGCGCCAGCAGCTTGCGGCCAGCTAGCGGGCGAACCTACGAGCAGTACTTC	CASSLRPASGRTYEQYF
TRBD1	TRBV24-1	many	TRBJ2-6	TGTGCCACCAGTGACACCGGGACAGGGGGCTCTGGGGCCAACGTCCTGACTTTC	CATSDTGTGGSGANVLTF
NA	TRBV4-1	many	TRBJ1-2	TGCGCCAGCAGCCAAGTTGGAGACTATGGCTACACCTTC	CASSQVGDYGYTF
NA	TRBV20-1	many	TRBJ1-2	TGCAGTGCCGGGCCCCTCGGTAGCTATGGCTACACCTTC	CSAGPLGSYGYTF
NA	TRBV7-9	many	TRBJ1-5	TGTGCCAGCAGCACCTGGGGCCAGGGGCTAAATCAGCCCCAGCATTTT	CASSTWGQGLNQPQHF
TRBD2	TRBV5-6	few	TRBJ2-7	TGTGCCAGCAGCTTCCTTGGACTAGCGGGAGGGCCTAAGGAGCAGTACTTC	CASSFLGLAGGPKEQYF
TRBD2	TRBV6-5	NA	TRBJ2-1	TGTGCCAGCAGTTATATAGCGGGAGGAGGCGTGCAGTTCTTC	CASSYIAGGGVQFF
TRBD1	TRBV12-3/TRBV12-4	many	TRBJ1-5	TGTGCCAGCAGGCCGGGGACAGGGGATCAGCCCCAGCATTTT	CASRPGTGDQPQHF
NA	TRBV6-1	NA	TRBJ2-5	TGTGCCAGCAGTAGAAGCGCCTCTGGGTCCCAGTACTTC	CASSRSASGSQYF
NA	TRBV28	few	TRBJ2-1	TGTGCCAGCCGGACGGAGTACAATGAGCAGTTCTTC	CASRTEYNEQFF
NA	TRBV29-1	NA	TRBJ2-5	TGCAGCGTTGGTCTGAGCGGAGAGACCCAGTACTTC	CSVGLSGETQYF
TRBD2	TRBV2	NA	TRBJ2-3	TGTGCCAGCAGCGAGGGACTAGCGAGAAGCACAGATACGCAGTATTTT	CASSEGLARSTDTQYF
NA	TRBV5-1	few	TRBJ1-1	TGCGCCAGCAGCTTGGCCGTGGAGGGAAACACTGAAGCTTTCTTT	CASSLAVEGNTEAFF
TRBD2	TRBV7-9	many	TRBJ2-1	TGTGCCAGCAGCCCGCCCACTAGCGGCGCCTACAATGAGCAGTTCTTC	CASSPPTSGAYNEQFF
NA	TRBV5-1	few	TRBJ2-7	TGCGCCAGCAGCTTGGACAGGACCTCCTACGAGCAGTACTTC	CASSLDRTSYEQYF
TRBD1	TRBV5-1	few	TRBJ2-2	TGCGCCAGCAGCCTATATACAGGGGGCACCGGGGAGCTGTTTTTT	CASSLYTGGTGELFF
NA	TRBV9	few	TRBJ2-5	TGTGCCAGCAGCGTTGGGGGGCCTGGACTCCCCCAAGAGACCCAGTACTTC	CASSVGGPGLPQETQYF
NA	TRBV7-3	many	TRBJ2-1	TGTGCCAGCAGCTTAACCTTAGGCTGGGGCAATGAGCAGTTCTTC	CASSLTLGWGNEQFF
NA	TRBV20-1	few	TRBJ2-4	TGCAGTGCTGTAGGCGCCCGATCCAGACTAGCCAAAAACATTCAGTACTTC	CSAVGARSRLAKNIQYF
TRBD2	TRBV7-2	many	TRBJ2-3	TGTGCCAGCAGCTTAGCAGGGGCTAGCGGGGGGGCAGATACGCAGTATTTT	CASSLAGASGGADTQYF
NA	TRBV7-7	few	TRBJ2-2	TGTGCTAGCGCCCGGCGATCCCAGCGTAACACCGGGGAGCTGTTTTTT	CASARRSQRNTGELFF
TRBD2	TRBV14	NA	TRBJ2-1	TGTGCCAGCAGCCTCACCCTAGGACTAGCTGCCGATGAGCAGTTCTTC	CASSLTLGLAADEQFF
TRBD2	TRBV30	few	TRBJ2-7	TGTGCCTGGAGTGCTAGCGGCTACGAGCAGTACTTC	CAWSASGYEQYF
NA	TRBV7-8	few	TRBJ2-5	TGTGCCAGCACCTTCCGTGTTTTCGAAGAGACCCAGTACTTC	CASTFRVFEETQYF
NA	TRBV19	NA	TRBJ2-1	TGTGCCAGTAGTAGGGCCCAGGGGTTGGGGGGAAATGAGCAGTTCTTC	CASSRAQGLGGNEQFF
NA	TRBV7-2	NA	TRBJ2-3	TGTGCCAGCAGCTTTAGACAGGGGGTTTTCAGCGGGAGGTCTACAGATACGCAGTATTTT	CASSFRQGVFSGRSTDTQYF
TRBD1	TRBV6-2/TRBV6-3	NA	TRBJ2-5	TGTGCCAGCAGTTACCGGACAGGGGAAAGAGAGACCCAGTACTTC	CASSYRTGERETQYF
TRBD1	TRBV5-1	NA	TRBJ1-5	TGCGCCAGCAGCTATCGGGACAGTAAATACAATCAGCCCCAGCATTTT	CASSYRDSKYNQPQHF
TRBD2	TRBV11-2	NA	TRBJ2-3	TGTGCCAGCAGCTTAGGTATCCTAGCGGGCCTCACAGATACGCAGTATTTT	CASSLGILAGLTDTQYF
TRBD2	TRBV6-2/TRBV6-3	NA	TRBJ2-5	TGTGCCAGCAGTTACACGGCGGGGGAGTACCAAGAGACCCAGTACTTC	CASSYTAGEYQETQYF
NA	TRBV2	many	TRBJ2-1	TGTGCCAGCAGTACCAGCGGCTCCTACAATGAGCAGTTCTTC	CASSTSGSYNEQFF
TRBD2	TRBV4-3	NA	TRBJ2-7	TGCGCCAGCAGCCAAGGACTAGCGGGAGCTATCAAGCAGTACTTC	CASSQGLAGAIKQYF
NA	TRBV12-3/TRBV12-4	many	TRBJ2-7	TGTGCCAGCACTGTCGGCAATAGGGGTAATTCGCAGTACTTC	CASTVGNRGNSQYF
NA	TRBV11-3	few	TRBJ2-6	TGTGCCAGCAGCTTTGGAGTTTCTGGGGCCAACGTCCTGACTTTC	CASSFGVSGANVLTF
NA	TRBV20-1	few	TRBJ1-1	TGCAGTGCTCTCGACAGGATTAACACTGAAGCTTTCTTT	CSALDRINTEAFF
NA	TRBV6-6	many	TRBJ2-1	TGTGCCAGCAGTTCCGCCGCGGGGCCCCAATCCTACAATGAGCAGTTCTTC	CASSSAAGPQSYNEQFF
TRBD2	TRBV6-1	NA	TRBJ2-7	TGTGCCAGCAGCGCGGGACTAGCCCCATACGAGCAGTACTTC	CASSAGLAPYEQYF
NA	TRBV7-2	many	TRBJ2-7	TGTGCCAGCAGCTTACAGACAGCCTACGAGCAGTACTTC	CASSLQTAYEQYF
TRBD2	TRBV7-9	few	TRBJ2-7	TGTGCCAGCAGCTTAGTAGTGGGGACTAGCGGGAGGACCTACGAGCAGTACTTC	CASSLVVGTSGRTYEQYF